Sequencing of this T cell receptor (beta chain) was carried out in a study of molecular identifiers for immune sequencing clone quantification. Study overall: Across replicate runs, RNA obtained from approximately 20,000 or 100,000 naive CD8 cells was divided into five, with four undergoing sequencing.

Listed TCR primers, together with previously described methods, were used for the bulk TCR libraries. Each CDR3 protein is one row after TCRdb ran MiXCR on the PCR reads. The sample has roughly 630,000 distinct CDR3 sequences, 25% seen once; the top ten hold about 0.73%. Between the trimmed V and J ends, which lost 7 bases and 5 bases, there was a span of 12 bases. Germline CDR1 reads SGHAT; CDR2 reads FQNNGV. The CDR3 covers 13 residues. Findings and caveats of the study: Single-cell amounts of spiked Jurkat TCR RNA were reportedly detectable among 950,000 to 1,000,000 naive cells.

This clonotype has a count of ten or more. Its target is unknown. With 10%, 30% or 50% of RNA, about 20,000 to 1,100,000 naive CD8 T cells were sequenced. The chain couples TRBV11-2 to TRBJ2-1; D ambiguous. Sample: naive CD8+ T cells from blood, with Jurkat cell RNA spiked in. Subset noted: FACS-sorted CD8+CD4-CCR7+CD45RA+ naive T cells. The TCR comes from a human donor in good health. Some libraries in this study had Jurkat cell RNA spiked in. The CDR3: CASTKGINNEQFF. The CDR3 DNA reads TGTGCCAGCACTAAAGGAATTAACAATGAGCAGTTCTTC.